This T cell receptor (beta chain) was recovered during a study of blood T cell repertoires in COVID-19. Whole-study context: Sites in the United States, Italy and Spain provided acute and convalescent COVID-19 samples. Nucleic acid was either cDNA or gDNA, and it came from T cells, B-cell-depleted T cells, or PBMCs.

In its sample, this clone was seen a few times. The table came from immunoSEQ multiplex PCR; TCRdb's copy has only in-frame clones and leaves some out. The repertoire consists of under 150,000 clones, with roughly 90% occurring once and the leading ten covering approximately 10%. The CDR3 consists of 13 residues. The ends were cut back, 3 bases at V and 6 bases at J, with 12 bases in the middle. Germline-derived CDR1 and CDR2 are DFQATT and SNEGSKA (reference sequence). The chain joins TRBV20-1 to TRBJ1-3; D is perhaps TRBD1 (5 bases). Sequencing used peripheral blood. The source of this sequence is a man between 50 and 59 years old with active or convalescent COVID-19. For the CDR3, the DNA is TGCAGTGCTAGTAAGGGGTGGGAAAACACCATATATTTT. The encoded protein is CSASKGWENTIYF.